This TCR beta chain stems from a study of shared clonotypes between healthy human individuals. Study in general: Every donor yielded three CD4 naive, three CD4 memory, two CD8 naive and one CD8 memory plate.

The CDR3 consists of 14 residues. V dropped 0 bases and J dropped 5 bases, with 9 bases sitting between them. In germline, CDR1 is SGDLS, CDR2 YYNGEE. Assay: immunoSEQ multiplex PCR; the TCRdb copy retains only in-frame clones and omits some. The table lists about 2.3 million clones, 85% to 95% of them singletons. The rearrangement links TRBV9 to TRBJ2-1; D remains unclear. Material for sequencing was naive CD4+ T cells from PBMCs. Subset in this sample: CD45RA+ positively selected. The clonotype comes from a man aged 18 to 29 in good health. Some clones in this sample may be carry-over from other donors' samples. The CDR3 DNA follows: TGTGCCAGCAGCGTAGGGCTAGGCAACAATGAGCAGTTCTTC. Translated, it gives CASSVGLGNNEQFF.